The 5 T cell receptor beta chains given below trace back to one sample, sequenced in a study of blood T cell repertoires in COVID-19. Method: immunoSEQ multiplex PCR; TCRdb's copy keeps in-frame clones and lacks some. This sample has about 260,000 clones, with more than 70% found just once. Sequencing used PBMCs or T cells enriched from blood (not recorded which). Receptors were obtained from a woman between 40 and 55 years old with acute COVID-19.

V gene TRBV5-8 combines with J gene TRBJ1-6; D gene ambiguous. This CDR3 is built from 15 residues. Per germline, CDR1 SGHTS and CDR2 YDEGEE. V was trimmed by 0 bases and J by 13 bases, leaving 17 bases between them. The CDR3 loop reads CASSLDQAPRSPLHF. CDR3 nucleotide sequence: TGTGCCAGCAGCTTGGATCAGGCCCCTCGTTCGCCCCTCCACTTT.

This chain links TRBV2 with TRBJ1-2; 7 nucleotides match TRBD1. Germline assignment: CDR1 SNHLY and CDR2 FYNNEI. Trimming cost V 3 bases and J 7 bases; bases outside gene matches: 8. This CDR3 has 14 residues. CDR3 nucleotides: TGTGCCAGCAGTGATGACAGGGCGGCCTTTGGCTACACCTTC. Translation gives CASSDDRAAFGYTF.

The chain uses TRBV7-6 and TRBJ1-5; TRBD1 agrees at 9 bases. Germline CDR1 reads SGHVS; CDR2 reads FNYEAQ. This CDR3 region has 15 residues. V was clipped by 1 base and J by 4 bases; unmatched bases: 2. The CDR3 DNA sequence: TGTGCCAGCAGCTTAGGGACAGGGGCTAATCAGCCCCAGCATTTT. It codes for CASSLGTGANQPQHF. The entire variable domain, with the rest obtained from reference TRBV7-6 and TRBJ1-5, is as follows: GAGVSQSPRYKVTKRGQDVALRCDPISGHVSLYWYRQALGQGPEFLTYFNYEAQQDKSGLPNDRFSAERPEGSISTLTIQRTEQRDSAMYRCASSLGTGANQPQHFGDGTRLSIL.

The gene calls are TRBV11-3 and TRBJ2-6; D not certain. The CDR3 covers 14 residues. V lost 3 bases and J 1 base, leaving 4 bases between the germline ends. Germline assignment: CDR1 SGHNT and CDR2 YENEEA. The CDR3 region is CASSFRSGANVLTF. The CDR3 bases are TGTGCCAGCAGCTTTAGATCTGGGGCCAACGTCCTGACTTTC.

The chain employs TRBV15 and TRBJ2-5, with D tentatively TRBD1 (6 bases). This CDR3 is built from 13 residues. Germline CDR1 and CDR2: LNHNV and YYDKDF (reference sequence). With 0 bases removed from V and 4 bases from J, the gap between germline ends came to 6 bases. CDR3 DNA: TGTGCCACCAGCAGAGACAGGGGAGAGACCCAGTACTTC. Protein product: CATSRDRGETQYF.